This T cell receptor beta chain was captured by sequencing in a study of Ad26.COV2.S vaccination and SARS-CoV-2 variants. Treatment denoted: about 20 received Ad26.COV2.S at low or high dose, single or two shots; a few received placebo; per-sample allocation not given. Sampling was done on day 63 after the first vaccine or placebo injection. Germline assignment: CDR1 SNHLY and CDR2 FYNNEI. V gave up 3 bases and J gave up 3 bases; unmatched junction bases: 5. This CDR3 contains 15 residues. Profiling relied on immunoSEQ multiplex PCR, and the TCRdb table lists in-frame clones only, not all of them. The sample holds about 420,000 clones, around nine tenths seen once.

The receptor was isolated from a person aged 18-65 years who received the Ad26.COV2.S COVID-19 vaccine or a placebo. Sequences were derived from peripheral blood, sampled in a trial of Ad26.COV2.S vaccine versus placebo. The rearrangement uses TRBV2 and TRBJ1-5; TRBD1 matches 7 bases. DNA for the CDR3: TGTGCCAGCAGTGATTTAGGACAGGCCAATCAGCCCCAGCATTTT. Translation: CASSDLGQANQPQHF. The full variable domain, with the rest looked up from reference TRBV2 and TRBJ1-5, is EPEVTQTPSHQVTQMGQEVILRCVPISNHLYFYWYRQILGQKVEFLVSFYNNEISEKSEIFDDQFSVERPDGSNFTLKIRSTKLEDSAMYFCASSDLGQANQPQHFGDGTRLSIL.